The clone carrying this T cell receptor (beta chain) was picked up one time. Original processing notes: Reference gene primers were amplified, and this amplification served to estimate nucleated cell counts. The table came from immunoSEQ multiplex PCR; TCRdb's copy has only in-frame clones and leaves some out. That table gives V, J and clone size, and the DNA gave D and trimming. The profile shows about 210,000 clones, roughly 84% of them singletons. With 3 bases removed from V and 5 bases from J, the gap between germline ends came to 19 bases. From germline, CDR1 is LNHDA and CDR2 SQIVND (reference sequence). The CDR3 extends over 16 amino acids. These data come from a study of blood T cell repertoires in COVID-19. Study overall: Donors in Cohort 3 counted as recovered after two negative PCRs, clearance, or symptom resolution. Samples taken during acute and convalescent COVID-19 were collected in the United States, Italy and Spain.

This sequence originates from a man aged 25-45 years in a cohort exposed to, infected with or recovered from COVID-19 (not recorded which). The sample was PBMCs or T cells enriched from blood (not recorded which). The V and J genes are TRBV19 and TRBJ1-1, with D perhaps TRBD1 (5 bases). In DNA form, the CDR3 reads TGTGCCAGTAGTATCTCCACGGATGGGGGGAGGACTGAAGCTTTCTTT. Protein sequence: CASSISTDGGRTEAFF. The full variable domain, its missing parts supplied by reference TRBV19 and TRBJ1-1, is DGGITQSPKYLFRKEGQNVTLSCEQNLNHDAMYWYRQDPGQGLRLIYYSQIVNDFQKGDIAEGYSVSREKKESFPLTVTSAQKNPTAFYLCASSISTDGGRTEAFFGQGTRLTVV.